This passage covers 26 T cell receptor beta chains from one sample sequenced in a study of neoadjuvant anti-PD-1 for oral cavity cancer. The protocol was immunoSEQ multiplex PCR, while the TCRdb copy is restricted to in-frame clones and leaves out a portion. The sample has over 65,000 clones; approximately 87% are singletons. As for time point: after neoadjuvant nivolumab, at surgical resection. Sequencing was performed on PBMCs, taken after nivolumab (anti-PD-1) treatment. The receptors originated from a person aged 35-80 years with oral cavity squamous cell carcinoma.

The chain joins TRBV23-1 to TRBJ2-7, with D tentatively TRBD2 (6 bases). TRBV23-1 is labeled an ORF, and its function is uncertain. V lost 0 bases, J lost 3 bases, and 12 bases lay in between. The CDR3 extends over 15 amino acids. The chain's CDR3 is CASSQSSGQDYEQYF. The CDR3 DNA reads as TGCGCCAGCAGTCAATCTAGCGGACAAGACTACGAGCAGTACTTC.

V is TRBV6-1 and J is TRBJ2-1, with D possibly TRBD2 on 5 matching bases. CDR3 length: 16 amino acids. Trimming removed 2 bases from V and 7 bases from J, with 18 bases in between. Germline V gene data show CDR1 as MNHNS and CDR2 as SASEGT. The CDR3 here is CASSEPGGGRGNEQFF. The CDR3 DNA reads as TGTGCCAGCAGTGAACCCGGCGGAGGAAGAGGTAATGAGCAGTTCTTC.

The gene calls are TRBV5-4 and TRBJ2-6, with 7 nucleotides matching TRBD1. Trimming at V came to 3 bases and at J to 0 bases, leaving 3 bases not matched to a gene. CDR3 length equals 16 residues. Germline loops: CDR1 SGHNT, CDR2 YYREEE (reference sequence). CDR3 amino acids: CASSSGQVSGANVLTF. The CDR3 bases are TGTGCCAGCAGCTCCGGACAGGTCTCTGGGGCCAACGTCCTGACTTTC.

The V and J genes are TRBV4-2 and TRBJ2-3, with D tentatively TRBD2 (6 bases). Trimming took off 11 bases at V and 1 base at J, with 13 bases between the two ends. The germline V gene encodes CDR1 LGHNA and CDR2 YNFKEQ. CDR3 size: 13 residues. The CDR3 DNA follows: TGTGCCGTAGCGGTCGTAGGCACAGATACGCAGTATTTT. It translates to CAVAVVGTDTQYF.

V and J are TRBV5-1 and TRBJ1-1, with 10 bases matching TRBD1. The CDR3 sequence is 14 residues long. Trimming removed 3 bases from V and 5 bases from J; junction bases left unmatched: 4. Germline V gene sequence: CDR1 SGHRS, CDR2 YFSETQ. The CDR3 loop is CASSSDRGQTEAFF. CDR3 DNA sequence: TGCGCCAGCAGCTCAGACAGGGGGCAAACTGAAGCTTTCTTT.

The chain joins TRBV5-1 to TRBJ1-4, with 9 positions matching TRBD1. The germline V gene has CDR1 SGHRS and CDR2 YFSETQ. This CDR3 contains 15 residues. V shed 4 bases and J 7 bases; nucleotides not matched to a gene: 8. The CDR3 bases are TGCGCCAGCAGCCTCTCCGGGGACAGGGCTGAAAAACTGTTTTTT. Protein sequence: CASSLSGDRAEKLFF.

The chain uses TRBV11-2 and TRBJ1-1; a weak D match, TRBD1 (5 bases). The V gene's germline CDR1 is SGHAT and CDR2 FQNNGV. V gave up 0 bases and J gave up 2 bases, with 10 bases separating them. The CDR3 is made up of 15 amino acids. The CDR3 nucleotides are TGTGCCAGCAGCTTAGAGAGGAGGGGTAACACTGAAGCTTTCTTT. It codes for CASSLERRGNTEAFF.

The V call is TRBV11-2, the J call TRBJ2-1; 7 positions match TRBD1. This CDR3 contains 15 residues. In germline, CDR1 is SGHAT, CDR2 FQNNGV. Trimming at V came to 1 base and at J to 10 bases, leaving 10 bases not matched to a gene. This chain's CDR3 is CASSLGQGVVIEQFF. DNA of the CDR3: TGTGCCAGCAGCTTAGGACAGGGAGTGGTGATCGAGCAGTTCTTC.

This chain uses TRBV7-3 with TRBJ1-1; D uncertain. The V end lost 5 bases, the J end lost 3 bases, and 16 bases lay between the germline ends. There are 15 residues in the CDR3. Germline-derived CDR1 and CDR2 are SGHTA and FQGTGA. CDR3 sequence: CASSADVAGYTEAFF. CDR3 sequence (DNA): TGTGCCAGCAGCGCCGATGTAGCGGGATACACTGAAGCTTTCTTT.

The chain recombines TRBV7-2 with TRBJ1-1; weak D call: TRBD1 (6 bases). Deletions cut 8 bases from V and 5 bases from J, with 21 bases between. The CDR3 has 15 amino acids. The germline gives CDR1 SGHTA, CDR2 FQGNSA. The CDR3 sequence is CASGIPRGGRTEAFF. The CDR3 region has the DNA TGTGCCAGCGGAATCCCTAGGGGGGGGAGAACTGAAGCTTTCTTT.

J is TRBJ2-5 and V is TRBV19; D is undetermined. Germline V lookup: CDR1 LNHDA, CDR2 SQIVND (reference sequence). CDR3 length: 12 residues. V shed 4 bases and J shed 4 bases, with 7 bases lying between them. CDR3 residues: CASSTQSETQYF. The CDR3 DNA is TGTGCCAGTAGTACTCAATCAGAGACCCAGTACTTC.

This clone appeared a few times. The V gene is TRBV9, the J gene TRBJ2-3; no definite D call. The germline V gene encodes CDR1 SGDLS and CDR2 YYNGEE. The CDR3 consists of 12 residues. Trimming took off 0 bases at V and 6 bases at J, with 5 bases between the two ends. The DNA of the CDR3 is TGTGCCAGCAGCGTAGTACAGGATACGCAGTATTTT. Its translation is CASSVVQDTQYF.

J is TRBJ2-1 and V is TRBV10-3; TRBD2 matches at 8 bases. The CDR3 totals 17 residues. Germline values: CDR1 ENHRY, CDR2 SYGVKD. The V gene end was trimmed by 0 bases and the J gene end by 1 base; junction bases not matched to a gene: 5. DNA for the CDR3: TGTGCCATCAGTGAGTCGATCGGGACTAGGTCCTACAATGAGCAGTTCTTC. Encoded protein: CAISESIGTRSYNEQFF.

This clone appeared a few times. The rearrangement joins TRBV27 to TRBJ1-2, with D unresolved. The V and J ends lost 2 bases and 4 bases respectively, with 8 bases between them. Germline lookup yields CDR1 MNHEY and CDR2 SMNVEV (reference sequence). The CDR3 contains 13 residues. This CDR3 is CASSLSGLYGYTF. DNA for the CDR3: TGTGCCAGCAGTTTAAGTGGCCTCTATGGCTACACCTTC.

This clone occurred a few times. V usage is TRBV5-1 and J usage is TRBJ2-1, with TRBD2 matching over 9 bases. This CDR3 has 18 amino acids. Germline V CDR1 and CDR2: SGHRS, YFSETQ. V was pared by 0 bases and J by 5 bases, with 12 bases of the junction left unmatched. CDR3: CASSLAKRASGTNNEQFF. The DNA of the CDR3 is TGCGCCAGCAGCTTGGCCAAACGGGCTAGCGGGACTAACAATGAGCAGTTCTTC.

The rearrangement links TRBV2 to TRBJ2-1; the D is unclear. Germline CDR1 reads SNHLY; CDR2 reads FYNNEI. V was cut by 6 bases and J by 1 base, with 10 bases left in between. The CDR3 is 14 amino acids. CDR3 region: CASSWGESYNEQFF. The CDR3 DNA reads TGTGCCAGCAGCTGGGGTGAGTCCTACAATGAGCAGTTCTTC.

The chain carries TRBV6-5 and TRBJ1-2; no clear D. The germline CDR1 and CDR2 sequences are MNHEY and SVGAGI. The CDR3 consists of 13 residues. Trimming shortened V by 2 bases and J by 8 bases, and 12 bases separated the two germline ends. CDR3: CASSYPDLTGYTF. The CDR3 DNA sequence: TGTGCCAGCAGTTACCCGGACCTCACAGGCTACACCTTC.

The chain combines TRBV10-3 with TRBJ2-2; maybe TRBD2 (5 bases). Trimming took off 4 bases at V and 1 base at J, with 13 bases between the two ends. This CDR3 has 16 amino acids. Germline V CDR1 and CDR2: ENHRY, SYGVKD. Here the CDR3 reads CAISAVEAGNTGELFF. CDR3 in DNA: TGTGCCATCAGTGCGGTGGAGGCGGGGAACACCGGGGAGCTGTTTTTT.

The V gene is TRBV7-2, the J gene TRBJ1-2; the match to TRBD1 covers 8 bases. Per germline, CDR1 SGHTA and CDR2 FQGNSA. Trimming removed 0 bases from V and 4 bases from J; junction bases left unmatched: 1. The CDR3 is 14 residues long. CDR3 coding DNA: TGTGCCAGCAGCTTAGCACAGGGGGGCTATGGCTACACCTTC. Encoded protein: CASSLAQGGYGYTF. The full variable domain, in which reference TRBV7-2 and TRBJ1-2 provide the parts outside the CDR3, is GAGVSQSPSNKVTEKGKDVELRCDPISGHTALYWYRQSLGQGLEFLIYFQGNSAPDKSGLPSDRFSAERTGGSVSTLTIQRTQQEDSAVYLCASSLAQGGYGYTFGSGTRLTVV.

This chain links TRBV7-2 with TRBJ2-6; D is unclear. The CDR3 contains 14 residues. Germline lookup yields CDR1 SGHTA and CDR2 FQGNSA. The V end was cut by 2 bases, the J end by 1 base, with 3 bases between. This CDR3 reads CASSLKSGANVLTF. CDR3 DNA sequence: TGTGCCAGCAGCTTAAAGTCTGGGGCCAACGTCCTGACTTTC.

The chain couples TRBV7-8 to TRBJ1-2, with a tentative D call TRBD1 (5 bases). Trimming removed 8 bases at V and 5 bases at J, with 15 bases between. The CDR3 covers 13 residues. Germline V gives CDR1 SGHVS, CDR2 FQNEAQ. The CDR3 coding sequence is TGTGCCAGCGCGGGGGAGAATGGATATGGCTACACCTTC. Translating gives CASAGENGYGYTF.

The rearrangement joins TRBV2 to TRBJ1-1; D is possibly TRBD1 (5 bases). Trimming removed 6 bases at V and 5 bases at J, with 13 bases between. This CDR3 has 13 residues. Germline V lookup: CDR1 SNHLY, CDR2 FYNNEI. CDR3 DNA: TGTGCCAGCAGCACCTCAGGGTTTACTGAAGCTTTCTTT. This sequence encodes CASSTSGFTEAFF.

The CDR3 region is CASRIERGPTGELFF. CDR3 sequence (DNA): TGTGCCAGCAGAATCGAGCGGGGGCCCACCGGGGAGCTGTTTTTT. The rearrangement uses TRBV7-6 and TRBJ2-2; TRBD2 agrees at 8 bases. Germline V CDR1 and CDR2: SGHVS, FNYEAQ. The CDR3 is made up of 15 amino acids. The V and J ends lost 6 bases and 4 bases, in that order; junction bases with no gene match: 7.

The rearrangement uses TRBV7-9 and TRBJ1-6; no clear D gene. The CDR3 has 17 residues. The V end lost 5 bases, the J end lost 8 bases, and 22 bases lay between the germline ends. Germline loops: CDR1 SEHNR, CDR2 FQNEAQ (reference sequence). The CDR3 here is CASSPPGGSLQDSPLHF. CDR3 nucleotides: TGTGCCAGCAGCCCACCAGGCGGCTCCCTCCAGGATTCACCCCTCCACTTT.

The count of this clone is one. This chain connects TRBV10-3 to TRBJ2-5; D remains unclear. The CDR3 is 13 amino acids. CDR1 and CDR2 from the germline V gene are ENHRY and SYGVKD. V was trimmed by 10 bases and J by 3 bases, leaving 15 bases between them. CDR3 protein: CATRTVLEETQYF. The CDR3, as DNA: TGTGCCACTCGCACTGTCCTGGAAGAGACCCAGTACTTC.

The rearrangement links TRBV5-1 to TRBJ1-6; D may be TRBD1 (6 bases). V was trimmed by 4 bases and J by 8 bases, leaving 16 bases between them. This CDR3 contains 15 residues. CDR1 is SGHRS and CDR2 is YFSETQ in the germline V gene. In nucleotides, the CDR3 is TGCGCCAGCAGCCCCGGCGGGGGGCTGGATTCACCCCTCCACTTT. Its translation is CASSPGGGLDSPLHF.